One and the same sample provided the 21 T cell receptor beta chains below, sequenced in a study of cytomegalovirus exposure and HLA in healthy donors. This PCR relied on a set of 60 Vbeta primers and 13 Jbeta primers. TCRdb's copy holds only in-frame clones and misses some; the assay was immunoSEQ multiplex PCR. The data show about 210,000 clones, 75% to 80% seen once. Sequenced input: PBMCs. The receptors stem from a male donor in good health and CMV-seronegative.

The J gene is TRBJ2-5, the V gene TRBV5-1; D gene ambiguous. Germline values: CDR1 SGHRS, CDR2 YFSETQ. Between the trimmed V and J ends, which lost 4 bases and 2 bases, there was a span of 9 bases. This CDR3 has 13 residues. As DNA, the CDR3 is TGCGCCAGCAGCCCGGCGGATCAAGAGACCCAGTACTTC. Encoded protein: CASSPADQETQYF. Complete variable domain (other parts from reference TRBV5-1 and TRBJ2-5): KAGVTQTPRYLIKTRGQQVTLSCSPISGHRSVSWYQQTPGQGLQFLFEYFSETQRNKGNFPGRFSGRQFSNSRSEMNVSTLELGDSALYLCASSPADQETQYFGPGTRLLVL.

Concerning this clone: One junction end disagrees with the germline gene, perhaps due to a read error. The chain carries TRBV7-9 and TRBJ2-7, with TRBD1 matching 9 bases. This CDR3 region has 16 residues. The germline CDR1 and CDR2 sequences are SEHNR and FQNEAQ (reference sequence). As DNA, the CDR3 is TGTTCCAGCAGCTCCGTATGGGACAGGGAAACCTACGAGCAGTACTTC. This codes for CSSSSVWDRETYEQYF.

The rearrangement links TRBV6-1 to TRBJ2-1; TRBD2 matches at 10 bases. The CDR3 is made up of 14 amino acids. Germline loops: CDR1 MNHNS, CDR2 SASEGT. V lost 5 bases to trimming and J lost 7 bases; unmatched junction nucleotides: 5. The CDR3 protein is CASSNPTSGNEQFF. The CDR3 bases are TGTGCCAGCAGTAACCCGACTAGCGGGAATGAGCAGTTCTTC.

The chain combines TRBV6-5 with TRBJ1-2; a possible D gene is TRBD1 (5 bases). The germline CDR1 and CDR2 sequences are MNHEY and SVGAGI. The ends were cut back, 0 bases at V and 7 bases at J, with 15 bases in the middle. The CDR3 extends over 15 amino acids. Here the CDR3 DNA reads TGTGCCAGCAGTTACTCCCGAGCAGGGCTGAGTGGCTACACCTTC. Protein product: CASSYSRAGLSGYTF.

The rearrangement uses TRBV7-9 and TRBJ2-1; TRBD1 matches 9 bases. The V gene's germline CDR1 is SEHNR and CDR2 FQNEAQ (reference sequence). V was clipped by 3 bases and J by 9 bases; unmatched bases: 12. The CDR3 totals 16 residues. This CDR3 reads CASSLNPGQGSGEQFF. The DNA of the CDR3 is TGTGCCAGCAGCTTGAATCCGGGACAGGGTTCCGGTGAGCAGTTCTTC.

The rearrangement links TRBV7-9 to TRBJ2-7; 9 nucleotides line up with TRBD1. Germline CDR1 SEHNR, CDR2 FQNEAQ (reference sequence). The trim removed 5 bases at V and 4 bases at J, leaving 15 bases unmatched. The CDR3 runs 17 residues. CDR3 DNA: TGTGCCAGCAGCGCGGCAAAGGGGACAGGGAGGGCTTACGAGCAGTACTTC. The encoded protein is CASSAAKGTGRAYEQYF.

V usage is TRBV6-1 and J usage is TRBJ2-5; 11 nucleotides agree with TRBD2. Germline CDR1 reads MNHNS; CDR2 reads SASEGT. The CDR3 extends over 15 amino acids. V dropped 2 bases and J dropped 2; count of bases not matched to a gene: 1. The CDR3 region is CASSEIAGGQETQYF. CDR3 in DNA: TGTGCCAGCAGTGAAATAGCGGGGGGGCAAGAGACCCAGTACTTC.

The CDR3 spells CASSLLAGGTYQGELFF. The CDR3 region has the DNA TGTGCCAGCAGCTTACTAGCGGGAGGTACTTACCAGGGGGAGCTGTTTTTT. The V call is TRBV7-2, the J call TRBJ2-2; 11 positions agree with TRBD2. From germline, CDR1 is SGHTA and CDR2 FQGNSA. The length of the CDR3 is 17 residues. The ends lost 2 bases at V and 8 bases at J; junction bases unmatched: 10.

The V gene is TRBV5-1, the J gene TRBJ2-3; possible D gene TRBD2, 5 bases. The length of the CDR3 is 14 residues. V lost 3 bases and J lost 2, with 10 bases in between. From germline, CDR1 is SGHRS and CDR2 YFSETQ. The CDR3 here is CASSYTGSTDTQYF. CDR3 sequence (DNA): TGCGCCAGCAGCTATACGGGGTCCACAGATACGCAGTATTTT.

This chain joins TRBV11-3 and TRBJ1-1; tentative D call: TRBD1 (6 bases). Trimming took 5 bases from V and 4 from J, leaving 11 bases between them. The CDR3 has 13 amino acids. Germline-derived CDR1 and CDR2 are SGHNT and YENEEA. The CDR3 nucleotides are TGTGCCAGCAGCCTATTGACAGGCACTGAAGCTTTCTTT. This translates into CASSLLTGTEAFF.

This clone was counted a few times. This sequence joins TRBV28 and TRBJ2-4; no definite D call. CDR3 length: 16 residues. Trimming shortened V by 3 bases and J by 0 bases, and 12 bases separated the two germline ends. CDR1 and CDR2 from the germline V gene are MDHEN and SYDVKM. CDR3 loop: CASSFHSQVAKNIQYF. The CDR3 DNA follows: TGTGCCAGCAGTTTTCATAGCCAAGTAGCCAAAAACATTCAGTACTTC.

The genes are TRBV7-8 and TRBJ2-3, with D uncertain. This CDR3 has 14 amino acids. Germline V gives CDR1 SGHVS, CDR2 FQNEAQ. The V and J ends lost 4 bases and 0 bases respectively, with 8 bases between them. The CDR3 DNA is TGTGCCAGCAGCTCTCGACTGAGCACAGATACGCAGTATTTT. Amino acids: CASSSRLSTDTQYF.

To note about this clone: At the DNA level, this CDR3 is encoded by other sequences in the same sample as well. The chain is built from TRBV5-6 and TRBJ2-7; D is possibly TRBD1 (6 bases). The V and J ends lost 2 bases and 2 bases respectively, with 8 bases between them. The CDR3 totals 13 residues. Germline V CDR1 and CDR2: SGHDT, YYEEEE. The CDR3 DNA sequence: TGTGCCAGCAGCTTAGGGACAACCTACGAGCAGTACTTC. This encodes CASSLGTTYEQYF.

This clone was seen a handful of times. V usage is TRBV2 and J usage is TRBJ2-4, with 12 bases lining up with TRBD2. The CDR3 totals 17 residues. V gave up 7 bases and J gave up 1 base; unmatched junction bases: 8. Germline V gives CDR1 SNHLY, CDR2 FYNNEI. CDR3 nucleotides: TGTGCCAGCACCCAGACTAGCGGGAGTGGGGCCAAAAACATTCAGTACTTC. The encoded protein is CASTQTSGSGAKNIQYF.

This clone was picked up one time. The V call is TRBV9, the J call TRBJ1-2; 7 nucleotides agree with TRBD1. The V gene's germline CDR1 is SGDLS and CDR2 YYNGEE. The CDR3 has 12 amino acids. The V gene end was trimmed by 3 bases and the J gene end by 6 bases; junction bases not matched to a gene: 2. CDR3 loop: CASSGQGDGYTF. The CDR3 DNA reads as TGTGCCAGCAGCGGACAGGGTGATGGCTACACCTTC.

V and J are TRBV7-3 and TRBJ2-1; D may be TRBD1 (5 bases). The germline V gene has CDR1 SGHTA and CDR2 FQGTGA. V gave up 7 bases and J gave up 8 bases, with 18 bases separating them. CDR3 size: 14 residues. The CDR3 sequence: CASTQRGEMDEQFF. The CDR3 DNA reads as TGTGCCAGCACCCAAAGGGGCGAAATGGATGAGCAGTTCTTC.

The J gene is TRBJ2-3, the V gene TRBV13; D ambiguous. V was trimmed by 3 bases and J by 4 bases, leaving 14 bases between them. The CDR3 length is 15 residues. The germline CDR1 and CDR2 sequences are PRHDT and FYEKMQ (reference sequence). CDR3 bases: TGTGCCAGCAGCTTCCTTCTCTCGGGTGCAGATACGCAGTATTTT. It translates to CASSFLLSGADTQYF.

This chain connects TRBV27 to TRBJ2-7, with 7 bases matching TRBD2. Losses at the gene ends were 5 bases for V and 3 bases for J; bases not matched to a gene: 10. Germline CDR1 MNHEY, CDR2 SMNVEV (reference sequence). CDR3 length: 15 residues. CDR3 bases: TGTGCCAGCAGTCCCTGGGGGGGATCGCGCTACGAGCAGTACTTC. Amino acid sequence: CASSPWGGSRYEQYF.

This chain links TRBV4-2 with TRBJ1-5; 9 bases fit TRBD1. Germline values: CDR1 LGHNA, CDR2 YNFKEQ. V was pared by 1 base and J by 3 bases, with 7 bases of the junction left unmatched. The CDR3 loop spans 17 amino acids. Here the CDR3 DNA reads TGTGCCAGCAGCCAAGCAACGGGACAGGGAGACAATCAGCCCCAGCATTTT. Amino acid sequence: CASSQATGQGDNQPQHF.

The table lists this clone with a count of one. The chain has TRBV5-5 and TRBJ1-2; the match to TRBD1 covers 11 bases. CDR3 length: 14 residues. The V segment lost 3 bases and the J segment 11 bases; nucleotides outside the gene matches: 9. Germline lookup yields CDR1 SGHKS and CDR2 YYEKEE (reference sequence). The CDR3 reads CASSSDRGRSSYTF. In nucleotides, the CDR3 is TGTGCCAGCAGCTCGGACAGGGGGCGGTCATCGTACACCTTC.

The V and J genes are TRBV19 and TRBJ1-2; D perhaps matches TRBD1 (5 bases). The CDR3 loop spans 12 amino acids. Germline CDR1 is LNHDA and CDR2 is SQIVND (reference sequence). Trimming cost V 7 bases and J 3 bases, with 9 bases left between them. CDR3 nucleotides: TGTGCCAGTAAAGACAGCTACTATGGCTACACCTTC. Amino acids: CASKDSYYGYTF. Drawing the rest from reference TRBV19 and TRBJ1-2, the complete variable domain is DGGITQSPKYLFRKEGQNVTLSCEQNLNHDAMYWYRQDPGQGLRLIYYSQIVNDFQKGDIAEGYSVSREKKESFPLTVTSAQKNPTAFYLCASKDSYYGYTFGSGTRLTVV.